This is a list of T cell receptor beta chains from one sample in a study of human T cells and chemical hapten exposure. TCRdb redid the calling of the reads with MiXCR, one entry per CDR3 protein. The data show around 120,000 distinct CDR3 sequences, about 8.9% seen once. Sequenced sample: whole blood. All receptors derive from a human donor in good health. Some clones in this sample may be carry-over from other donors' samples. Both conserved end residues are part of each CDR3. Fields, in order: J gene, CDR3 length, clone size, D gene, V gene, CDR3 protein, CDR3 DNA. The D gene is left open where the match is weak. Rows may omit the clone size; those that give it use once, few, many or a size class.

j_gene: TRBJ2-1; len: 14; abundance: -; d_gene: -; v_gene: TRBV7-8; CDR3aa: CASSLGLDSNEQFF; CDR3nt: TGTGCCAGCAGCTTAGGTCTCGACAGCAATGAGCAGTTCTTC
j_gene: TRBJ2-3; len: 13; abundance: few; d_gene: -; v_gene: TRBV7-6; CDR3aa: CASTTGVEDTQYF; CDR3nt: TGTGCCAGCACCACGGGAGTTGAAGATACGCAGTATTTT
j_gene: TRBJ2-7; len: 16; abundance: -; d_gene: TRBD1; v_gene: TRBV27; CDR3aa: CASSFLPGTGAYEQYF; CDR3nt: TGTGCCAGCAGTTTCCTTCCCGGGACAGGGGCCTACGAGCAGTACTTC
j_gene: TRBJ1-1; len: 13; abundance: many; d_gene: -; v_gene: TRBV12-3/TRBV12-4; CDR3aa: CASSLFMNTEAFF; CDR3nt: TGTGCCAGCAGTCTCTTCATGAACACTGAAGCTTTCTTT
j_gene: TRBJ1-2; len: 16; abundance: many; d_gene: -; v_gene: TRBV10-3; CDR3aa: CAISESGGRTNYGYTF; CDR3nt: TGTGCCATCAGTGAGTCGGGAGGTAGAACAAACTATGGCTACACCTTC
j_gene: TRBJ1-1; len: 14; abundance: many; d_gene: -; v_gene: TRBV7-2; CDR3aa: CASSPAYIATEAFF; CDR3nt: TGTGCCAGCAGCCCCGCCTACATTGCCACTGAAGCTTTCTTT
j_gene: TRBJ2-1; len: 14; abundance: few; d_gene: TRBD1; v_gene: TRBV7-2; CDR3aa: CASSFTRQGNEQFF; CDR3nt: TGTGCCAGCAGCTTCACCAGACAGGGAAATGAGCAGTTCTTC
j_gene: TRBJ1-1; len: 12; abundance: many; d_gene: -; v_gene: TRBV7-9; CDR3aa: CASSPTDSTAFF; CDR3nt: TGTGCCAGCAGCCCCACCGACTCCACAGCTTTCTTT
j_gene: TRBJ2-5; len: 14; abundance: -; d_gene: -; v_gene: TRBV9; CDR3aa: CASSADTFQETQYF; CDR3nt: TGTGCCAGCAGCGCAGACACCTTCCAAGAGACCCAGTACTTC
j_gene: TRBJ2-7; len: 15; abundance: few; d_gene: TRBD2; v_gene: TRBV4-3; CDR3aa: CASSQSSGGLSEQYF; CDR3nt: TGCGCCAGCAGCCAATCTAGCGGGGGGTTGAGCGAGCAGTACTTC
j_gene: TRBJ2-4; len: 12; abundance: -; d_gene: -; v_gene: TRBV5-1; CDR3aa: CASRDGENIQYF; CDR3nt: TGCGCCAGCAGGGACGGGGAAAACATTCAGTACTTC